The 7 T cell receptor beta chains listed next were all sequenced from one sample in a study of blood T cell repertoires in COVID-19. Sequencing was performed with immunoSEQ multiplex PCR; in TCRdb, only in-frame clones are kept and a portion is missing. The sample lists fewer than 250,000 clones, less than 85% occurring once. Sequencing was carried out using PBMCs or T cells enriched from blood (not recorded which). Receptors were obtained from a woman in her 30s who had recovered from COVID-19.

The chain's CDR3 is CATSDLPKSDTQYF. CDR3 DNA sequence: TGTGCCACCAGTGATTTGCCTAAGTCAGATACGCAGTATTTT. The genes are TRBV24-1 and TRBJ2-3; no reliable D call. The CDR3 loop spans 14 amino acids. Germline V gene lookup returns CDR1 KGHDR and CDR2 SFDVKD. V lost 0 bases and J lost 4, with 7 bases in between.

V usage is TRBV10-3 and J usage is TRBJ2-5; D may be TRBD2 (7 bases). This CDR3 is built from 14 residues. In germline, CDR1 is ENHRY, CDR2 SYGVKD. Trimming cost V 4 bases and J 5 bases, with 14 bases left between them. The CDR3 spells CAISVGGARETQYF. In nucleotides, the CDR3 is TGTGCCATCAGTGTTGGGGGGGCCAGGGAGACCCAGTACTTC.

The count of this clone is one. The chain employs TRBV7-3 and TRBJ1-3; tentative D call: TRBD1 (5 bases). Trimming cost V 5 bases and J 9 bases, with 17 bases left between them. The CDR3 length is 14 residues. Germline V CDR1 and CDR2: SGHTA, FQGTGA. The CDR3 bases are TGTGCCAGCAGCCGTTGGGGGGGAGTCAGCACCATATATTTT. As protein: CASSRWGGVSTIYF.

This CDR3 is CASSRNAGNLFF. The CDR3 DNA sequence: TGTGCCAGTAGCCGCAATGCGGGAAACCTGTTTTTT. The chain is built from TRBV19 and TRBJ1-4; no firm D call. Germline CDR1 LNHDA, CDR2 SQIVND (reference sequence). Trimming cost V 6 bases and J 14 bases, with 16 bases left between them. The CDR3 is made up of 12 amino acids. The full variable domain, rest sourced from reference TRBV19 and TRBJ1-4, is DGGITQSPKYLFRKEGQNVTLSCEQNLNHDAMYWYRQDPGQGLRLIYYSQIVNDFQKGDIAEGYSVSREKKESFPLTVTSAQKNPTAFYLCASSRNAGNLFFGSGTQLSVL.

The chain has TRBV3-1 (or the pseudogene TRBV3-2) and TRBJ2-3, with 8 bases matching TRBD2. CDR1 and CDR2 from the germline V gene are LGHDT and YNNKEL (reference sequence). The CDR3 extends over 15 amino acids. V lost 0 bases to trimming and J lost 4 bases; unmatched junction nucleotides: 3. The CDR3 coding sequence is TGTGCCAGCAGCCAAGAGGGACTAGGACCAGATACGCAGTATTTT. It codes for CASSQEGLGPDTQYF.

A single count supports this clone. The rearrangement joins TRBV19 to TRBJ1-2; D gene ambiguous. The CDR3 loop spans 14 amino acids. Germline loops: CDR1 LNHDA, CDR2 SQIVND (reference sequence). V lost 2 bases, J lost 2 bases, and 9 bases lay in between. The CDR3 DNA reads TGTGCCAGTAGTATATCCGGGTCGAACTATGGCTACACCTTC. Amino acid sequence: CASSISGSNYGYTF.

This clone was detected once. The CDR3 reads CASSPNRGLRETQYF. CDR3 nucleotide sequence: TGTGCCAGCAGCCCGAACAGGGGGCTGAGGGAGACCCAGTACTTC. The chain uses TRBV28 and TRBJ2-5; 9 bases agree with TRBD1. Germline CDR1 MDHEN, CDR2 SYDVKM. The ends lost 6 bases at V and 5 bases at J; junction bases unmatched: 10. This CDR3 is built from 15 residues. The full variable domain, its missing parts supplied by reference TRBV28 and TRBJ2-5, is DVKVTQSSRYLVKRTGEKVFLECVQDMDHENMFWYRQDPGLGLRLIYFSYDVKMKEKGDIPEGYSVSREKKERFSLILESASTNQTSMYLCASSPNRGLRETQYFGPGTRLLVL.